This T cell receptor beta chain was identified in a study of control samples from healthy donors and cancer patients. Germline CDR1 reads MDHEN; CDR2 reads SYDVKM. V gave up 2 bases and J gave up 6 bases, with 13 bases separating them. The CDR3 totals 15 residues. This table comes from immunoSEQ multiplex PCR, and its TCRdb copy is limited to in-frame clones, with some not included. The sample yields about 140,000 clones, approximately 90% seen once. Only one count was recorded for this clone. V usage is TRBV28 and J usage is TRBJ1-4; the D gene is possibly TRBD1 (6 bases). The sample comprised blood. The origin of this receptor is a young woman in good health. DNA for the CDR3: TGTGCCAGCAGTTTAATGGGCCAGGGGTATGAAAAACTGTTTTTT. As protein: CASSLMGQGYEKLFF.